The T cell receptor beta chain under discussion was sequenced for a study of PD-1 blockade in classical Hodgkin lymphoma. The CDR3 length is 13 residues. CDR1 and CDR2 (germline): SGDLS, YYNGEE. V was cut by 3 bases and J by 4 bases, with 9 bases left in between. Each patient relapsed following autologous stem cell transplantation, and prior brentuximab vedotin exposure differed. General observations from the study: Any patient who commenced nivolumab under 1 year after ASCT was excluded. Factors driving the repertoire differences, possibly disease activity or prior therapy, remain undefined.

Some clones are missing from TCRdb's copy, which holds only in-frame ones; the method was immunoSEQ multiplex PCR. The sample shows fewer than 90,000 clones, more than 85% of them seen only once. Details on this clone: Its target is not known.

This sequence was found in a human donor with classical Hodgkin lymphoma. The input for sequencing was peripheral blood mononuclear cells (PBMCs), taken at baseline. The rearrangement uses TRBV9 and TRBJ2-3; unclear D gene. The CDR3 DNA follows: TGTGCCAGCAGCGCGTATTGGGCAGATACGCAGTATTTT. It codes for CASSAYWADTQYF.